This T cell receptor beta chain originates from a study of blood T cell repertoires in COVID-19. The assay was immunoSEQ multiplex PCR, and TCRdb's table has in-frame clones only and misses some. The repertoire includes 350,000 to 550,000 clones, 80% to 90% of them detected once, and around 1.1% sits in the top ten. V was cut by 11 bases and J by 2 bases, with 17 bases left in between. The CDR3 has 14 amino acids. CDR1 is ENHRY, CDR2 SYGVKD, per germline. V usage is TRBV10-3 and J usage is TRBJ2-3, with D tentatively TRBD1 (6 bases). The source of this sequence is a man between 25 and 39 years old who had recovered from COVID-19. The sequenced sample was PBMCs or T cells enriched from blood (not recorded which). The CDR3 sequence: CAGSGGSLTDTQYF. In DNA, the CDR3 is TGTGCCGGGTCTGGGGGCAGCCTCACAGATACGCAGTATTTT.